A single sample gave rise to the 28 T cell receptor beta chains below, sequenced in a study of breast tumors, draining lymph nodes, adjacent tissues. Axillary draining lymph nodes of breast cancer patients supplied the node samples. TCRdb re-called the multiplex PCR reads with MiXCR, one entry per CDR3 protein. The profile shows about 180,000 distinct CDR3 sequences, approximately 30% of them singletons. Sequencing was done on a sample of axillary lymph node tissue. Receptors originate from a female donor with breast cancer. Some clones in this sample may be carry-over from other donors' samples.

This chain links TRBV12-3 or TRBV12-4 with TRBJ2-1; TRBD2 agrees at 9 bases. This CDR3 comprises 16 residues. The junction had 15 bases not matched to a gene; V was cut back by 7 bases and J by 8 bases. The CDR3, as DNA: TGTGCCAGCAAAAACGGGACAGCGGGGGGTAGGGATGAGCAGTTCTTC. It specifies CASKNGTAGGRDEQFF.

The CDR3 sequence is CASSPSIGRAGGELFF. The CDR3 DNA reads TGTGCCAGCAGCCCTTCTATCGGGAGGGCCGGCGGGGAGCTGTTTTTT. The rearrangement uses TRBV3-1 and TRBJ2-2; 8 bases align to TRBD2. This CDR3 has 16 amino acids. CDR1 is LGHDT, CDR2 YNNKEL, per germline (reference sequence). After removal of 4 bases from V and 7 bases from J, the junction contained 11 bases not matched to a gene.

V usage is TRBV16 and J usage is TRBJ2-1; D ambiguous. The CDR3 length is 9 residues. Per the germline V gene, CDR1 is KGHSY and CDR2 is FQNENV. This CDR3 reads CAREDEQFF. The DNA for the CDR3 is TGTGCTAGAGAGGATGAGCAGTTCTTC.

This clonotype was seen a few times. Just one base apart from a much larger clone, this may be a read error. The chain recombines TRBV4-3 with TRBJ1-2; D is unclear. The CDR3 runs to 14 residues. Germline CDR1 is LGHNA and CDR2 is YSLEER. Trimming took 5 bases from V and 2 from J, leaving 12 bases between them. The CDR3 sequence is CASSMVMGNYGYTF. CDR3 nucleotide sequence: TGCGCCAGCAGCATGGTGATGGGGAACTATGGCTACACCTTC.

This clonotype showed up just a few times. This may come from a read error, since a much larger clone is one base off. The rearrangement joins TRBV5-5 to TRBJ2-3; 8 nucleotides align to TRBD2. This CDR3 spans 13 amino acids. Germline CDR1 is SGHKS and CDR2 is YYEKEE (reference sequence). The CDR3, as DNA: TGTGCCGGCAGCTCGGGGGGGACAGATACGCAGTATTTT. Its translation is CAGSSGGTDTQYF.

This clonotype was seen repeatedly, ten times or more. The genes are TRBV25-1 and TRBJ1-4, with D possibly being TRBD1 (5 bases). This CDR3 has 15 residues. Germline CDR1 and CDR2: MGHDK and SYGVNS. V gave up 6 bases and J gave up 2 bases, with 13 bases separating them. CDR3: CASRADGGTNEKLFF. The CDR3 DNA reads TGTGCCAGCAGAGCGGACGGGGGGACTAATGAAAAACTGTTTTTT. Full variable domain (remainder filled in from reference TRBV25-1 and TRBJ1-4): EADIYQTPRYLVIGTGKKITLECSQTMGHDKMYWYQQDPGMELHLIHYSYGVNSTEKGDLSSESTVSRIRTEHFPLTLESARPSHTSQYLCASRADGGTNEKLFFGSGTQLSVL.

This clonotype was counted a single time. The chain joins TRBV6-2 or TRBV6-3 to TRBJ2-7, with 10 bases that match TRBD1. The trim removed 6 bases at V and 1 base at J, leaving 3 bases unmatched. The germline CDR1 and CDR2 sequences are MNHEY and SVGEGT. This CDR3 has 14 residues. The CDR3 nucleotides are TGTGCCAGCAGGCCGGGACAGGGGTCCTACGAGCAGTACTTC. Its translation: CASRPGQGSYEQYF.

This clonotype was detected a few times. The chain employs TRBV2 and TRBJ1-6; 7 bases align to TRBD1. V gave up 7 bases and J gave up 10 bases; unmatched junction bases: 10. CDR1 and CDR2 (germline): SNHLY, FYNNEI. The CDR3 sequence is 14 residues long. CDR3 sequence: CASTEAGGGSPLHF. The CDR3 DNA follows: TGTGCCAGCACCGAAGCAGGGGGAGGATCACCCCTCCACTTT.

As to this clonotype: A read error may account for a junction end that differs from germline. The V and J genes are TRBV9 and TRBJ1-1; D is undetermined. CDR3 length: 14 amino acids. Germline loops: CDR1 SGDLS, CDR2 YYNGEE. The CDR3 DNA follows: TGTGCCAGCAGAGGCCGGCCAGGTCACACTGAAGCTTCCTTT. Its protein product is CASRGRPGHTEASF.

There are a few counts of this clonotype. The genes are TRBV20-1 and TRBJ2-1; TRBD2 matches 9 bases. The CDR3 is made up of 16 amino acids. Germline lookup yields CDR1 DFQATT and CDR2 SNEGSKA (reference sequence). V dropped 2 bases and J dropped 8; count of bases not matched to a gene: 13. DNA of the CDR3: TGCAGTGCTAGATGGTCGGCGGGAGGGACCTCTGATGAGCAGTTCTTC. This codes for CSARWSAGGTSDEQFF.

This clonotype was detected a few times. The chain combines TRBV13 with TRBJ2-7; D may be TRBD1 (6 bases). The CDR3 totals 13 residues. Germline V gene data show CDR1 as PRHDT and CDR2 as FYEKMQ (reference sequence). Trimming stripped 6 bases from V and 5 bases from J, with 14 bases between. The CDR3 sequence is CASRRPGAHEQYF. The DNA of the CDR3 is TGTGCCAGCAGACGCCCAGGGGCCCACGAGCAGTACTTC.

Concerning this clonotype itself: This may arise from a read error, as a much more abundant clone is one base away. This chain links TRBV11-2 with TRBJ2-5, with D unresolved. V lost 1 base to trimming and J lost 5 bases, with 17 bases between them. The CDR3 length is 16 residues. The V gene's germline CDR1 is SGHAT and CDR2 FQNNGV. The CDR3 loop reads CASSLGSSASLETQYF. The CDR3 DNA reads TGTGCCAGCAGCTTAGGTAGCAGCGCGAGTCTCGAGACCCAGTACTTC.

A word on this clonotype: This may come from a read error, since a much larger clone is one base off. J is TRBJ1-3 and V is TRBV30; D gene uncertain. The CDR3 loop spans 11 amino acids. CDR1 is GTSNPN, CDR2 SVGIG, per germline (reference sequence). The CDR3 region is CAWSSGDTIYF. For the CDR3, the DNA is TGTGCCTGGAGCTCTGGAGACACCATATATTTT.

This clonotype was detected ten times or more. The chain couples TRBV5-1 to TRBJ1-5; D not certain. The CDR3 extends over 13 amino acids. CDR1 and CDR2 (germline): SGHRS, YFSETQ. Trimming left V 4 bases short and J 5 bases short, with 10 bases between. The CDR3 coding sequence is TGCGCCAGCAGCCCCGACGGTTATCAGCCCCAGCATTTT. Protein product: CASSPDGYQPQHF.

This clonotype has a handful of counts. One base away lies a much larger clone, so this may be a sequencing read error. The chain couples TRBV9 to TRBJ2-7, with 8 bases fitting TRBD1. Germline CDR1 SGDLS, CDR2 YYNGEE. The CDR3 has 16 residues. In DNA form, the CDR3 reads TGTGCCAGCAGCCCAGGGGGACAGGAAGGACTCTACGCGCAGTACTTC. It is translated as CASSPGGQEGLYAQYF.

The V and J genes are TRBV20-1 and TRBJ2-3; D may be TRBD1 or TRBD2 (5 bases each). V was pared by 8 bases and J by 0 bases, with 6 bases between. Per germline, CDR1 DFQATT and CDR2 SNEGSKA (reference sequence). The CDR3 is 11 amino acids. The CDR3 nucleotides read TGCAGTAGGGACAGCACAGATACGCAGTATTTT. Its protein product is CSRDSTDTQYF.

Worth noting for this clonotype: This may be a read error: a much more frequent sequence differs by one nucleotide. The V call is TRBV11-2, the J call TRBJ1-2, with D possibly TRBD1 on 5 matching bases. Per germline, CDR1 SGHAT and CDR2 FQNNGV. This CDR3 region has 14 residues. The V end lost 3 bases, the J end lost 4 bases, and 12 bases lay between the germline ends. The DNA for the CDR3 is TGTGCCAGCAGCTTGAGACAGACTACCTATGGCTACACCTTC. Protein product: CASSLRQTTYGYTF.

This clonotype showed up many times. The V call is TRBV27, the J call TRBJ1-5, with D perhaps matching TRBD1 (5 bases). V lost 6 bases to trimming and J lost 4 bases, with 10 bases between them. The CDR3 consists of 13 residues. Germline V gene sequence: CDR1 MNHEY, CDR2 SMNVEV (reference sequence). The CDR3 loop reads CASSPGGNQPQHF. CDR3 nucleotide sequence: TGTGCCAGCAGCCCCGGGGGGAATCAGCCCCAGCATTTT.

In its sample, this clonotype was seen many times. This chain connects TRBV3-1 to TRBJ2-5; D is undetermined. V lost 6 bases and J lost 5, with 13 bases in between. The germline gives CDR1 LGHDT, CDR2 YNNKEL (reference sequence). The CDR3 runs 13 residues. CDR3 nucleotides: TGTGCCAGCAGACTAAATCCGAGGGAGACCCAGTACTTC. It codes for CASRLNPRETQYF.

A remark on this clonotype: Given a much more abundant clone one base away, this may be a read error. The chain joins TRBV12-5 to TRBJ2-1; 7 positions match TRBD2. Germline CDR1 reads LGHNT; CDR2 reads FRNRAP. This CDR3 region has 12 residues. CDR3 region: CASGCGLRERFF. For the CDR3, the DNA is TGTGCTAGTGGTTGCGGTTTGCGGGAGCGGTTCTTC.

The chain couples TRBV10-3 to TRBJ2-6; D tentatively fits TRBD1 or TRBD2 (5 bases each). Germline CDR1 is ENHRY and CDR2 is SYGVKD. V was clipped by 6 bases and J by 0 bases, with 12 bases between them. This CDR3 has 16 amino acids. The DNA of the CDR3 is TGTGCCATCAGCCCCGTTGGGGGCTCTGGGGCCAACGTCCTGACTTTC. This gives the protein CAISPVGGSGANVLTF.

The table lists this clonotype with many counts. The chain is built from TRBV12-3 or TRBV12-4 and TRBJ2-7; tentatively, D is TRBD2 (6 bases). This CDR3 contains 14 residues. The V end lost 7 bases, the J end lost 0 bases, and 13 bases lay between the germline ends. The CDR3 sequence is CASNSRGSSYEQYF. The CDR3, as DNA: TGTGCCAGCAATTCACGGGGGAGCTCCTACGAGCAGTACTTC.

This clonotype was counted many times. The chain links TRBV4-2 to TRBJ1-5, with TRBD1 as a possible D gene (6 bases). This CDR3 region has 13 residues. Trimming took 6 bases from V and 3 from J, leaving 9 bases between them. Per germline, CDR1 LGHNA and CDR2 YNFKEQ. CDR3 DNA sequence: TGTGCCAGCAGACAGGGCCCCAATCAGCCCCAGCATTTT. This codes for CASRQGPNQPQHF.

The chain is built from TRBV27 and TRBJ2-4; D is possibly TRBD1 (5 bases). The CDR3 has 16 amino acids. Trimming stripped 6 bases from V and 1 base from J, with 16 bases between. Germline V gene sequence: CDR1 MNHEY, CDR2 SMNVEV (reference sequence). Written as DNA, the CDR3 is TGTGCCAGCAGAACCCTCTATAAGGGGGCCAAAAACATTCAGTACTTC. This sequence encodes CASRTLYKGAKNIQYF.

This clonotype appeared many times. This sequence joins TRBV30 and TRBJ2-3, with TRBD2 matching over 8 bases. This CDR3 contains 14 residues. Germline V gives CDR1 GTSNPN, CDR2 SVGIG (reference sequence). V lost 4 bases and J lost 2; bases outside the gene matches: 5. Here the CDR3 DNA reads TGTGCCTGGAACCGCGGGGGGAACACAGATACGCAGTATTTT. The encoded protein is CAWNRGGNTDTQYF.

The gene calls are TRBV6-2 or TRBV6-3 and TRBJ2-7; tentative D call: TRBD1 (6 bases). Trimming left V 8 bases short and J 0 bases short, with 17 bases between. This CDR3 region has 15 residues. CDR1 is MNHEY and CDR2 is SVGEGT in the germline V gene. The CDR3, as DNA: TGTGCCAGCGGTCGCTCCAGGGGCCGCTCCTACGAGCAGTACTTC. Protein: CASGRSRGRSYEQYF.

At least ten counts were recorded for this clonotype. At one boundary the junction diverges from the germline segment, which might be a read error. The V gene is TRBV7-7, the J gene TRBJ2-1; 8 bases fit TRBD2. CDR1 is SSHAT, CDR2 FNYEAQ, per germline (reference sequence). CDR3 length: 16 amino acids. CDR3: CASSLAGKGSYNEQFF. The CDR3 bases are TGTGCTAGCAGCTTAGCGGGAAAAGGGTCGTACAATGAGCAGTTCTTC. Filled out from reference TRBV7-7 and TRBJ2-1, the complete variable domain reads GAGVSQSPRYKVTKRGQDVTLRCDPISSHATLYWYQQALGQGPEFLTYFNYEAQPDKSGLPSDRFSAERPEGSISTLTIQRTEQRDSAMYRCASSLAGKGSYNEQFFGPGTRLTVL.

This chain joins TRBV14 and TRBJ1-6; 10 positions agree with TRBD1. Germline-derived CDR1 and CDR2 are SGHDN and FVKESK. The V gene end was trimmed by 3 bases and the J gene end by 10 bases; junction bases not matched to a gene: 6. This CDR3 has 15 amino acids. Written as DNA, the CDR3 is TGTGCCAGCAGCCAGCGGGACAGGGGTTTCTCACCCCTCCACTTT. It is translated as CASSQRDRGFSPLHF.